This paragraph covers one T cell receptor beta chain sequence. The sample belongs to a study of blood T cell repertoires in COVID-19. J lost 4 bases, V lost 4 bases, and 6 bases had no gene match. The CDR3 is 15 residues long. The V gene's germline CDR1 is SGHDT and CDR2 YYEEEE. Each participant's cohort was designated according to participant-reported clinical history. A COVID-19 case had been met by exposed participants during the 2 weeks before study entry. Only in-frame clones appear in the TCRdb table, and some are missing; sequencing was by immunoSEQ multiplex PCR. The data hold 150,000 to 200,000 clones, with 70% to 80% observed a single time.

The sequence was obtained from a man between 60 and 75 years old who had been exposed to COVID-19. The rearrangement links TRBV5-6 to TRBJ2-3, with 10 nucleotides matching TRBD2. The sample was PBMCs or T cells enriched from blood (not recorded which). CDR3 coding DNA: TGTGCCAGCAGCAACCTAGCGGGAGTTTCAGATACGCAGTATTTT. Amino acid sequence: CASSNLAGVSDTQYF.